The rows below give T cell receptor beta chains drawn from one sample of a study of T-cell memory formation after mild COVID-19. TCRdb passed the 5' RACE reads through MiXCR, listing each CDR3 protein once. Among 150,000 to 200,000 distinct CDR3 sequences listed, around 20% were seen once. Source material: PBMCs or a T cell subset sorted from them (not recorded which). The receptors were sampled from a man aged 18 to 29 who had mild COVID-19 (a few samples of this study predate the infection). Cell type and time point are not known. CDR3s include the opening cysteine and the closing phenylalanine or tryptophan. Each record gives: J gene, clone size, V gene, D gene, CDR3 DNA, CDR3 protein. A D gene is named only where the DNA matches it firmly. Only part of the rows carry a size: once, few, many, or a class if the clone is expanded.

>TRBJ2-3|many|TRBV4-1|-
TGCGCCAGCAGCCAAGTGCCCGGTGGTGCGCAGTATTTT
CASSQVPGGAQYF
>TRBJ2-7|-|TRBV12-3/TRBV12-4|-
TGTGCCAGCAGCCCAGGGGCGCTTGCGCAGTACTTC
CASSPGALAQYF
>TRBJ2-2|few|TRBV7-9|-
TGTGCCAGCAGCCAGGGCCCGAACACCGGGGAGCTGTTTTTT
CASSQGPNTGELFF
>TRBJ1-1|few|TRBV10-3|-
TGTGCCATCAGCCCGGGCCTCAAAAACACTGAAGCTTTCTTT
CAISPGLKNTEAFF
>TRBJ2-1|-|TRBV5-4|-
TGTGCCAGCAGCGCGGTATACAATGAGCAGTTCTTC
CASSAVYNEQFF
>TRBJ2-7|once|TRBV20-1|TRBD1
TGCAGTGCTCGCCCGGGACAGGACTACGAGCAGTACTTC
CSARPGQDYEQYF
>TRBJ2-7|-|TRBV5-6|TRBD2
TGTGCCAGCAGCTGGGGGGGACCCGCCTACGAGCAGTACTTC
CASSWGGPAYEQYF
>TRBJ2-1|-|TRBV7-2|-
TGTGCCAGCAGCTCTACAGAGGGGTACAATGAGCAGTTCTTC
CASSSTEGYNEQFF
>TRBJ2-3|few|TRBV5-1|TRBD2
TGCGCCAGCAGCTCGGGACTAGCGGGGCTCACAGATACGCAGTATTTT
CASSSGLAGLTDTQYF
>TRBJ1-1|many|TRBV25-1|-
TGTGCCAGCAGTGAATATGATAAGGGGAACACTGAAGCTTTCTTT
CASSEYDKGNTEAFF
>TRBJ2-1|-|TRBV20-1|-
TGCAGTGCCCGACTGATCTCCTACAATGAGCAGTTCTTC
CSARLISYNEQFF
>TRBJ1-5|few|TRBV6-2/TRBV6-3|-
TGTGCCAGCAGTCCGCCTGGGAGGGAGGGGTATAGCAATCAGCCCCAGCATTTT
CASSPPGREGYSNQPQHF
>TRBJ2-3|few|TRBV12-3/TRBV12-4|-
TGTGCCAGCAGTATGGGGGCCACAGATACGCAGTATTTT
CASSMGATDTQYF
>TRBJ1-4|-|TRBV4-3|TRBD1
TGCGCCAGCAGCCAGGGACAGGGGGCTAATGAAAAACTGTTTTTT
CASSQGQGANEKLFF
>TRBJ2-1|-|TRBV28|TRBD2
TGTGCCAGCCGGGGGGCCTACAATGAGCAGTTCTTC
CASRGAYNEQFF
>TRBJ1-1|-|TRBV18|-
TGTGCCAGCTCGTACTCCGTGGCAGGGAACACTGAAGCTTTCTTT
CASSYSVAGNTEAFF
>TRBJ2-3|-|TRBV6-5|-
TGTGCCAGCAGTCCCGACGGAGCCGTGACCACAGATACGCAGTATTTT
CASSPDGAVTTDTQYF
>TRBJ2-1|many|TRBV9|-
TGTGCCAGCAGCGTACAAACCTACAATGAGCAGTTCTTC
CASSVQTYNEQFF
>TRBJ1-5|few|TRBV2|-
TGTGCCAGCAGTTTGGCAGCTAGCAATCAGCCCCAGCATTTT
CASSLAASNQPQHF
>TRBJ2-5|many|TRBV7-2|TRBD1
TGTGCCAGCGGCCGACAGGGAGTGGAGACCCAGTACTTC
CASGRQGVETQYF
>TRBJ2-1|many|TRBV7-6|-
TGTGCCAGCAGCTTAGCTCAGGGTAGCTCCTACAATGAGCAGTTCTTC
CASSLAQGSSYNEQFF
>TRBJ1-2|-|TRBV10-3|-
TGTGCCATACGCCCGTTTGTTAGTCCTCGGGTGACCTTC
CAIRPFVSPRVTF
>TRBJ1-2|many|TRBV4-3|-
TGCGCCAGCAGCCCCCTGGGGGGGCATGACTATGGCTACACCTTC
CASSPLGGHDYGYTF
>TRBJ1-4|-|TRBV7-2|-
TGTGCCAGCAGCTTAGCGAGTACAACTAATGAAAAACTGTTTTTT
CASSLASTTNEKLFF
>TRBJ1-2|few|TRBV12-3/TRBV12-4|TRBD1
TGTGCCAGCACTTGGACAGGGGTCACCTATGGCTACACCTTC
CASTWTGVTYGYTF
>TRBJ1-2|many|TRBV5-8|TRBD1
TGTGCCAGCAGCTGGGGGGACAGGCCAAACTATGGCTACACCTTC
CASSWGDRPNYGYTF
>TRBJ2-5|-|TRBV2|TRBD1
TGTGCCAGCAGCCTACTTATCGGACAGGGAGAGACCCAGTACTTC
CASSLLIGQGETQYF
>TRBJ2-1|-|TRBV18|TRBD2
TGTGCCAGCTCACCATGGGGGGGAGCCTCGGATGAGCAGTTCTTC
CASSPWGGASDEQFF
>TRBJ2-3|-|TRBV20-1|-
TGCAGTGCTAGAGATCGGCGACGGGATCATGATACGCAGTATTTT
CSARDRRRDHDTQYF
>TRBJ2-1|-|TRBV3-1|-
TGTGCCAGCAGCGCCGGCTCAGCCGTTGAGCAGTTCTTC
CASSAGSAVEQFF
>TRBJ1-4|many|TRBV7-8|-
TGTGCCAGCAGCCCCTACCCAAGCTCTAATGAAAAACTGTTTTTT
CASSPYPSSNEKLFF
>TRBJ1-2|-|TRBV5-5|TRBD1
TGTGCCAGCAGCTTGGCCGGACAGGTTGCGTGGAGTGATGGCTACACCTTC
CASSLAGQVAWSDGYTF
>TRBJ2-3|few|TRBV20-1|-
TGCAGTGCTAGAGATAGTATAGGGACGTTGGATACGCAGTATTTT
CSARDSIGTLDTQYF
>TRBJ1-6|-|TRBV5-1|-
TGCGCCAGCGCCTACAGCCGGCGTTCTGGGGATTCACCCCTCCACTTT
CASAYSRRSGDSPLHF
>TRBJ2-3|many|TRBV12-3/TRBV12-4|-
TGTGCCAGCAGTTTATGGGGAGCAGATACGCAGTATTTT
CASSLWGADTQYF
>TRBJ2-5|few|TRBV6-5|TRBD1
TGTGCCAGCAGTTACCGTGGGACAGGATTCCAGAAGACCCAGTACTTC
CASSYRGTGFQKTQYF
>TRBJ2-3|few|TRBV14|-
TGTGCCAGCAGCCCCTTAGGCCGGGGTGGCACAGATACGCAGTATTTT
CASSPLGRGGTDTQYF
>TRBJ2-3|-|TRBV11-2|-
TGTGCCAGCAGCTCCCGGGGCCAGGGCGTTCTTGGGCGGGATACGCAGTATTTT
CASSSRGQGVLGRDTQYF
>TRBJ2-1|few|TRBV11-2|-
TGTGCCAGCAGCCGGACAGTTCTCGTCGATGAGCAGTTCTTC
CASSRTVLVDEQFF
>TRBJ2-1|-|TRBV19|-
TGTGCCAGTAGGGGTCGAGTAATAAACAATGAGCAGTTCTTC
CASRGRVINNEQFF
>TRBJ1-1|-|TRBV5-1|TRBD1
TGCGCCAGCGGGACCGGGACAGCCAACACTGAAGCTTTCTTT
CASGTGTANTEAFF
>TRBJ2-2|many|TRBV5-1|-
TGCGCCAGCAGCTCCGGGACGGGGGCGACCGGGGAGCTGTTTTTT
CASSSGTGATGELFF
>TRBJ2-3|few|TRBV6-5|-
TGTGCCAGCAGTTGGCGATCTAGCACAGATACGCAGTATTTT
CASSWRSSTDTQYF
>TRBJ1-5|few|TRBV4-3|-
TGCGCCAGCAGCCAAGAGACCGGGGTAAATCAGCCCCAGCATTTT
CASSQETGVNQPQHF
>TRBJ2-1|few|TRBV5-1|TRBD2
TGCGCCAGCAGCGCGACTAGCGTGTCCTACAATGAGCAGTTCTTC
CASSATSVSYNEQFF
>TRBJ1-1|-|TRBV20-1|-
TGCAGTGCGAGCAGGGTTATGAACACTGAAGCTTTCTTT
CSASRVMNTEAFF
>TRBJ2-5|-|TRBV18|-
TGTGCCAGCTCACCAAGGACGGGGGAAGAGACCCAGTACTTC
CASSPRTGEETQYF
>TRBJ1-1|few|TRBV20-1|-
TGCAGTGTGGCGTTCGGTTTCTTT
CSVAFGFF
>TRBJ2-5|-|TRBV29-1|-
TGCAGCACTGACCCGTTATGGGGAGAGAGGGAGACCCAGTACTTC
CSTDPLWGERETQYF
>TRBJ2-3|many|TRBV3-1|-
TGTGCCAGCAGCCAGGGGGGCGCCGATACGCAGTATTTT
CASSQGGADTQYF
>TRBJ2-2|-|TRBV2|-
TGTGCCAGCAGCGTGGACGGGCCTACCGGGGAGCTGTTTTTT
CASSVDGPTGELFF
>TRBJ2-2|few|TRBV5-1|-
TGCGCCAGCAGCTGGGACTTCACCGGGGAGCTGTTTTTT
CASSWDFTGELFF
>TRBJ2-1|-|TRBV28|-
TGTGCCAGCAGTCTCTCTTGGCAGTACAATGAGCAGTTCTTC
CASSLSWQYNEQFF
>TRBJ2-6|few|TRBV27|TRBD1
TGTGCCAGCAGTCGACAGGGGGTCGATCACTCTGGGGCCAACGTCCTGACTTTC
CASSRQGVDHSGANVLTF
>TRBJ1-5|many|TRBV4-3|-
TGCGCCAGCAGCCAAGACTGGGGGGACAATCAGCCCCAGCATTTT
CASSQDWGDNQPQHF
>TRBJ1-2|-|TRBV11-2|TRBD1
TGTGCCAGCAGCTCCCCTCCCTGGACAGGGGATGGCTACACCTTC
CASSSPPWTGDGYTF
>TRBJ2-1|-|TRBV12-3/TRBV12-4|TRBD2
TGTGCCAGCACTTTGACGGGAGGCAATGAGCAGTTCTTC
CASTLTGGNEQFF
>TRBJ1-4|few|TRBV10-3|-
TGTGCCATCACCCAGCCTGTGGAGGGTGAAAAACTGTTTTTT
CAITQPVEGEKLFF
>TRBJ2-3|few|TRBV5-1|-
TGCGCCAGCAGCTTTGCAGGGAGGGGGACAGATACGCAGTATTTT
CASSFAGRGTDTQYF